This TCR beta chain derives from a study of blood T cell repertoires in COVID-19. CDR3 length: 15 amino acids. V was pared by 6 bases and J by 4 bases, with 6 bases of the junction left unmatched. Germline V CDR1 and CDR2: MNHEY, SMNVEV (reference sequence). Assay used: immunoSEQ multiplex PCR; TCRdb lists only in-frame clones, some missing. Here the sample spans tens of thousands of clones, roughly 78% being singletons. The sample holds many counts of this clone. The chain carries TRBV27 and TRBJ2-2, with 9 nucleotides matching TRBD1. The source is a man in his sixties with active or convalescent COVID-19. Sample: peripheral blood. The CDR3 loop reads CASSPQGAVTGELFF. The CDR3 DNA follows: TGTGCCAGCAGCCCACAGGGGGCGGTCACCGGGGAGCTGTTTTTT.